Below are 5 T cell receptor beta chains sequenced from a single sample in a study of shared T cell receptors in the human thymus (dated by TCRdb to the early 2020s). Library preparation was by the immunoSEQ multiplex PCR assay. TCRdb provides this immuneACCESS table in a form limited to in-frame rearrangements. Some clones are lacking; in checked studies, under half of them reflect an unresolved V gene, and why the rest are absent is not known. In this sample the table shows about 660,000 clones, 85% to 90% of which occur a single time. Clones ranked in the top ten supply 0.0095% to 0.011% of the sample. This sample was shared with a second study, whose subject was human thymus T cells.

The sample was thymocytes. The receptors originated from a boy in the first two years of life with a congenital heart defect. Donor details come from another sample of the same person, matched by shared clones.

This sequence joins TRBV5-6 and TRBJ2-7; D perhaps matches TRBD2 (5 bases). Germline CDR1 is SGHDT and CDR2 is YYEEEE. The V end lost 6 bases, the J end lost 4 bases, and 23 bases lay between the germline ends. The CDR3 loop spans 16 amino acids. The CDR3 here is CASNPWADSVDYEQYF. CDR3 sequence (DNA): TGTGCCAGCAACCCCTGGGCGGACTCGGTCGATTACGAGCAGTACTTC.

The chain employs TRBV29-1 and TRBJ2-7; 8 nucleotides match TRBD1. Germline CDR1 reads SQVTM; CDR2 reads ANQGSEA. The CDR3 is made up of 19 amino acids. The V segment lost 0 bases and the J segment 2 bases; nucleotides outside the gene matches: 18. CDR3 sequence: CSVEERRTGKSRKAYEQYF. CDR3 sequence (DNA): TGCAGCGTTGAAGAGAGACGGACAGGGAAATCCCGAAAAGCCTACGAGCAGTACTTC.

This chain joins TRBV7-7 and TRBJ2-1, with TRBD2 identical over 7 bases. V was pared by 5 bases and J by 7 bases, with 14 bases of the junction left unmatched. CDR3 length: 16 amino acids. The V gene's germline CDR1 is SSHAT and CDR2 FNYEAQ (reference sequence). As DNA, the CDR3 is TGTGCCAGCAGCCCGACCACGGCGGGAGCGAGGAATGAGCAGTTCTTC. This translates into CASSPTTAGARNEQFF.

This chain links TRBV2 with TRBJ2-4; 7 nucleotides align to TRBD2. In germline, CDR1 is SNHLY, CDR2 FYNNEI. Germline trimming cut 5 bases from V and 3 bases from J; bases unmatched to any gene: 10. The CDR3 extends over 16 amino acids. CDR3 sequence (DNA): TGTGCCAGCAGTCCACTGGGCGGGAGCGACAAAAACATTCAGTACTTC. As protein: CASSPLGGSDKNIQYF.

This chain joins TRBV5-4 and TRBJ1-3; tentatively, D is TRBD1 (6 bases). The V end was cut by 4 bases, the J end by 3 bases, with 17 bases between. CDR3 size: 16 residues. CDR1 and CDR2 (germline): SGHNT, YYREEE (reference sequence). The CDR3 region is CASSIGQGSGGNTIYF. The DNA for the CDR3 is TGTGCCAGCAGCATTGGGCAGGGGTCGGGTGGAAACACCATATATTTT.